This T cell receptor (beta chain) is drawn from a study of blood T cell repertoires in COVID-19 (dated by TCRdb to the early 2020s). In terms of the full investigation: Samples from collaborators originated in the United States, Italy and Spain and spanned both the acute and convalescent phases of COVID-19. The prospective study material was composed of cDNA or gDNA derived from T cells, B-cell-depleted T cells, or PBMCs. Subjects who had been exposed to COVID-19, were actively infected with it, or had recovered from it provided the deeply sampled blood TCRbeta repertoires that made up the dataset. The repertoires were released in a freely available public database intended as a resource for research on the immune response to SARS-CoV-2. The samples were drawn from the first 160 participants of the ongoing ImmuneRACE study and from 950 to 1,500 subjects provided by 6 global collaborators. Nearly every sample came with metadata listing a de-identified subject ID, COVID-19 status, age in years and sex. Where available, HLA class I and class II types were taken from metadata supplied by the sample provider and were not determined by assay-based typing.

Findings and caveats that apply to the study as a whole: The amount of clinical and demographic metadata varied by source and participant and was provided uncurated.

The collaborating institutions used their own protocols to collect whole blood in K2EDTA tubes. For TCRbeta analysis, collaborator samples were shipped as frozen whole blood, as isolated PBMCs, or as DNA extracted from either sample type. The immunoSEQ Assay, a bias-controlled multiplex PCR, was used to amplify TCRbeta CDR3 regions from genomic DNA. Concerning the study's data processing: The number of nucleated cells in each sample was estimated by amplification of reference gene primers within the assay. Sequence reads were collapsed and filtered to measure the absolute abundance of every unique TCRbeta CDR3 rearrangement. Productive Simpson clonality was computed per sample as the square root of Simpson's diversity index over productive rearrangements. Sourced from immuneACCESS, this table was stored by TCRdb with only in-frame sequences that have V and J called. A share of the clones is absent; for the studies checked, an unresolved V gene accounts for under half, and the remainder has no known explanation. The V and J calls and clone size are taken from that table; D and trimming were inferred from the DNA. The sample contains about 38,000 clones, about 88% of them found a single time. Roughly 30% of the sample comes from the top ten.

Regarding this clone: The antigen it binds to is not known. The sample holds no much larger clone one base away, and base qualities are not on file.

CDR3 length: 14 amino acids, cysteine to phenylalanine. Here the CDR3 DNA is all that survives: 42 bases in frame from base 1. V is cut by 5 bases and J by 8 bases, and the space between the germline ends is 18 bases. As encoded in the germline V gene (reference sequence), CDR1 is LNHDA while CDR2 is SQIVND. Sequencing was carried out using peripheral blood. The chain was built from TRBV19 and TRBJ1-2, with no confidently assigned D gene. This receptor was obtained from an older man with active COVID-19. CDR3 reads: CASSQISLTQGYTF. The bases read TGTGCCAGTAGTCAAATCTCCCTGACTCAGGGCTACACCTTC.